These 25 T cell receptor beta chains share one sample of origin, sequenced in a study of naive and memory T cell subsets. Study observations and caveats: Especially in CD8 cells, naive repertoires contained a few larger clonotypes, possibly CD45RA-re-expressing memory cells.

The beta constant-region primer was an equimolar mix of two oligonucleotides covering TRBC1 and TRBC2. Nested alpha and beta constant-region primers with the SP2 primer drove four PCR rounds on ligated cDNA. TCRdb used MiXCR to reprocess the UMI-ligation and nested PCR reads, holding one entry per CDR3 protein. The sample gives approximately 100,000 distinct CDR3 sequences, 13% to 15% of which show up once; around 3% is in the top ten. Their antigen targets remain unknown. Sequenced material: naive CD8+ T cells from blood. These receptors all stem from a human donor in good health.

This clonotype appeared a few times. DNA of the CDR3: TGTGCCAGCAGTTACAACTCCCGTCGTGGAGGGGATACGCAGTATTTT. Protein product: CASSYNSRRGGDTQYF. The J gene is TRBJ2-3, the V gene TRBV6-6, with D possibly being TRBD2 (6 bases). V lost 2 bases to trimming and J lost 6 bases, with 18 bases between them. CDR3 length: 16 amino acids. Germline lookup yields CDR1 MNHNY and CDR2 SVGAGI (reference sequence).

This clonotype was counted between two and nine times. The chain has TRBV9 and TRBJ2-1; no clear D gene. Germline assignment: CDR1 SGDLS and CDR2 YYNGEE. The CDR3 extends over 14 amino acids. The V gene lost 4 bases and the J gene lost 8 bases, with 16 bases spanning the gap. CDR3 nucleotide sequence: TGTGCCAGCAGCTCCTACCTCCCGAGCGATGAGCAGTTCTTC. The encoded protein is CASSSYLPSDEQFF.

The table lists this clonotype with a few counts. The V and J genes are TRBV6-1 and TRBJ2-7, with D unclear. V lost 1 base and J lost 2, with 12 bases in between. The CDR3 loop spans 15 amino acids. Germline CDR1 MNHNS, CDR2 SASEGT. The DNA of the CDR3 is TGTGCCAGCAGTGAAGTACCAGTCCCCACCTACGAGCAGTACTTC. Translated: CASSEVPVPTYEQYF.

CDR3 region: CASSYSSLRQGGELFF. DNA for the CDR3: TGTGCCAGCAGTTACTCGAGTCTCCGTCAGGGCGGGGAGCTGTTTTTT. This rearrangement joins TRBV6-2 or TRBV6-3 to TRBJ2-2, with a possible D match to TRBD1 (5 bases). The CDR3 sequence is 16 residues long. Germline loops: CDR1 MNHEY, CDR2 SVGEGT. With 0 bases removed from V and 7 bases from J, the gap between germline ends came to 15 bases.

This clonotype has at least ten counts. The chain combines TRBV29-1 with TRBJ2-1; D may match TRBD1 or TRBD2 (6 bases each). Germline CDR1 reads SQVTM; CDR2 reads ANQGSEA. The CDR3 loop spans 13 amino acids. With 4 bases removed from V and 6 bases from J, the gap between germline ends came to 13 bases. CDR3 sequence: CSVVGGTSNEQFF. The CDR3 DNA reads TGCAGCGTTGTAGGCGGGACATCCAATGAGCAGTTCTTC.

This clonotype was recorded at least ten times. The genes are TRBV4-3 and TRBJ2-1; D is unresolved. Trimming took 1 base from V and 6 from J, leaving 7 bases between them. The CDR3 has 13 amino acids. Germline V gene sequence: CDR1 LGHNA, CDR2 YSLEER. The CDR3 coding sequence is TGCGCCAGCAGCCAAGTTGGTAGCAATGAGCAGTTCTTC. Translating it yields CASSQVGSNEQFF.

This clonotype was detected only a few times. The chain carries TRBV20-1 and TRBJ1-3; the D gene is possibly TRBD1 (5 bases). Trimming pared 1 base from V and 4 bases from J, leaving 14 bases between. The germline gives CDR1 DFQATT, CDR2 SNEGSKA (reference sequence). The CDR3 covers 15 residues. The CDR3 DNA is TGCAGTGCTAGAGCCGAGGGGACGCCCGGAAACACCATATATTTT. Translation: CSARAEGTPGNTIYF.

V and J are TRBV6-2 or TRBV6-3 and TRBJ2-5; TRBD1 matches 7 bases. This CDR3 region has 14 residues. The junction had 5 bases not matched to a gene; V was cut back by 5 bases and J by 2 bases. Germline V gene sequence: CDR1 MNHEY, CDR2 SVGEGT. The CDR3 DNA reads TGTGCCAGCAGTAAACAGGGGACACAAGAGACCCAGTACTTC. Protein product: CASSKQGTQETQYF.

This clonotype was seen a handful of times. The CDR3 is CASSPHGGMGTNEQFF. The CDR3 DNA reads TGTGCCAGCAGTCCCCATGGGGGGATGGGAACGAATGAGCAGTTCTTC. The V gene is TRBV4-2, the J gene TRBJ2-1, with a possible D match to TRBD2 (6 bases). Trimming shortened V by 6 bases and J by 7 bases, and 22 bases separated the two germline ends. CDR1 LGHNA and CDR2 YNFKEQ come from the germline V gene. The CDR3 sequence is 16 residues long.

The CDR3 region is CASTKTGGTGYEQYF. The CDR3 DNA reads as TGTGCCAGCACCAAAACAGGGGGGACGGGGTACGAGCAGTACTTC. The rearrangement links TRBV12-3 or TRBV12-4 to TRBJ2-7; 8 positions agree with TRBD1. The CDR3 has 15 residues. The trim removed 7 bases at V and 4 bases at J, leaving 12 bases unmatched.

At least ten counts were recorded for this clonotype. The chain has TRBV28 and TRBJ2-1, with D possibly being TRBD1 (6 bases). With 1 base removed from V and 5 bases from J, the gap between germline ends came to 18 bases. Germline CDR1 reads MDHEN; CDR2 reads SYDVKM. This CDR3 is 17 amino acids long. In DNA, the CDR3 is TGTGCCAGCAGTTTATACTTACAGGGATCGGAAAACAATGAGCAGTTCTTC. Translated, it gives CASSLYLQGSENNEQFF.

This CDR3 is CSARDRDDYNSPLHF. The DNA of the CDR3 is TGCAGTGCTAGAGATCGGGACGACTATAATTCACCCCTCCACTTT. The rearrangement uses TRBV20-1 and TRBJ1-6; D possibly corresponds to TRBD1 (5 bases). In germline, CDR1 is DFQATT, CDR2 SNEGSKA (reference sequence). Trimming took 0 bases from V and 3 from J, leaving 9 bases between them. The CDR3 runs to 15 residues.

The V call is TRBV29-1, the J call TRBJ2-1; no firm D call. There are 16 residues in the CDR3. Per the germline V gene, CDR1 is SQVTM and CDR2 is ANQGSEA. Trimming stripped 1 base from V and 4 bases from J, with 17 bases between. The CDR3 loop reads CSVEGHRTTQYNEQFF. In DNA, the CDR3 is TGCAGCGTTGAAGGTCACCGGACCACGCAGTACAATGAGCAGTTCTTC.

The table lists this clonotype with a few counts. CDR3 DNA sequence: TGCAGTGCTAGAATCACTGAAGCTTTCTTT. It is translated as CSARITEAFF. This chain links TRBV20-1 with TRBJ1-1; the D is unclear. V was shortened by 2 bases and J by 4 bases, with 2 bases between the two germline ends. The CDR3 is 10 amino acids. Looked up from germline, CDR1 is DFQATT and CDR2 is SNEGSKA (reference sequence).

In this sample, this clonotype turned up a few times. Germline is not matched at one junction end, which may reflect a read error. This chain connects TRBV7-8 to TRBJ2-3; D might be TRBD1 (5 bases). The germline V gene has CDR1 SGHVS and CDR2 FQNEAQ. The CDR3 runs to 16 residues. The chain's CDR3 is CASSLVSGFSTDTQYF. CDR3 bases: TGTGCCAGCAGTTTAGTTTCAGGGTTTAGCACAGATACGCAGTATTTT. Drawing the rest from reference TRBV7-8 and TRBJ2-3, the complete variable domain is GAGVSQSPRYKVAKRGQDVALRCDPISGHVSLFWYQQALGQGPEFLTYFQNEAQLDKSGLPSDRFFAERPEGSVSTLKIQRTQQEDSAVYLCASSLVSGFSTDTQYFGPGTRLTVL.

This chain connects TRBV6-2 or TRBV6-3 to TRBJ2-5, with D unresolved. This CDR3 comprises 11 residues. The V end lost 7 bases, the J end lost 6 bases, and 9 bases lay between the germline ends. The germline V gene encodes CDR1 MNHEY and CDR2 SVGEGT. This CDR3 reads CASMAYKTQYF. Here the CDR3 DNA reads TGTGCCAGCATGGCGTATAAGACCCAGTACTTC.

The chain has TRBV10-3 and TRBJ2-3; D not certain. CDR3 length: 13 residues. Germline V gene data show CDR1 as ENHRY and CDR2 as SYGVKD. Trimming removed 7 bases from V and 6 bases from J, with 14 bases in between. CDR3 sequence reads: CAINELLTDTQYF. The CDR3 nucleotides read TGTGCCATCAATGAACTTCTGACGGATACGCAGTATTTT.

This rearrangement joins TRBV4-3 to TRBJ2-7; the D call may be TRBD1 or TRBD2 (6 bases each). This CDR3 region has 15 residues. Germline V gene data show CDR1 as LGHNA and CDR2 as YSLEER. The V and J ends lost 0 bases and 2 bases respectively, with 11 bases between them. CDR3: CASSQENREAYEQYF. In DNA form, the CDR3 reads TGCGCCAGCAGCCAAGAGAACAGGGAGGCCTACGAGCAGTACTTC.

At least ten counts were recorded for this clonotype. The J gene is TRBJ2-7, the V gene TRBV6-2 or TRBV6-3; D not certain. Germline V lookup: CDR1 MNHEY, CDR2 SVGEGT. V was pared by 4 bases and J by 4 bases, with 8 bases between. This CDR3 spans 12 amino acids. The CDR3 is CASSSYAYEQYF. DNA for the CDR3: TGTGCCAGCAGTTCCTACGCATACGAGCAGTACTTC.

This clonotype appeared a few times. The gene calls are TRBV4-3 and TRBJ2-3, with D possibly matching TRBD1 (6 bases). In germline, CDR1 is LGHNA, CDR2 YSLEER. V was shortened by 0 bases and J by 3 bases, with 19 bases between the two germline ends. The CDR3 spans 18 residues. CDR3 nucleotide sequence: TGCGCCAGCAGCCAAGAAAGAGGCGGGCAGGGGTGGACAGATACGCAGTATTTT. The encoded protein is CASSQERGGQGWTDTQYF.

This clonotype was picked up many times. The genes are TRBV7-3 and TRBJ2-2, with 10 bases fitting TRBD2. Unmatched junction bases numbered 4, after V lost 8 bases and J lost 1 base. Germline CDR1 SGHTA, CDR2 FQGTGA. The CDR3 loop spans 15 amino acids. The CDR3 reads CASSIAGGNTGELFF. The CDR3 nucleotides are TGTGCCAGCTCAATAGCGGGAGGGAACACCGGGGAGCTGTTTTTT.

This clonotype was observed many times. DNA for the CDR3: TGTGCCAGCAGCCAAGATGTGATCGGGACTGAGCAGTTCTTC. This translates into CASSQDVIGTEQFF. The V call is TRBV4-2, the J call TRBJ2-1, with D perhaps matching TRBD1 or TRBD2 (5 bases each). This CDR3 spans 14 amino acids. Trimming took 0 bases from V and 9 from J, leaving 12 bases between them. Germline assignment: CDR1 LGHNA and CDR2 YNFKEQ.

The gene calls are TRBV27 and TRBJ2-1, with TRBD2 matching over 8 bases. CDR3 length equals 17 residues. The V and J ends lost 3 bases and 2 bases, in that order; junction bases with no gene match: 9. Germline CDR1 MNHEY, CDR2 SMNVEV (reference sequence). The chain's CDR3 is CASSLDSGNNPYNEQFF. Written as DNA, the CDR3 is TGTGCCAGCAGTTTGGATAGCGGGAATAACCCCTACAATGAGCAGTTCTTC.

In this sample, this clonotype turned up a few times. The rearrangement joins TRBV7-9 to TRBJ1-4; D not resolved. V lost 4 bases and J lost 4, with 7 bases in between. CDR1 is SEHNR and CDR2 is FQNEAQ in the germline V gene (reference sequence). This CDR3 spans 13 amino acids. The CDR3 sequence is CASSSGFNEKLFF. DNA for the CDR3: TGTGCCAGCAGCTCCGGGTTTAATGAAAAACTGTTTTTT.

This chain connects TRBV4-2 to TRBJ2-7; tentative D call: TRBD2 (6 bases). V was cut by 0 bases and J by 2 bases, with 11 bases left in between. The CDR3 contains 15 residues. Germline-derived CDR1 and CDR2 are LGHNA and YNFKEQ. The CDR3 DNA is TGTGCCAGCAGCCAAGAGCGGGGCGGAACCTACGAGCAGTACTTC. It translates to CASSQERGGTYEQYF.